Listed here is a single TCR beta chain. The antigen is unknown. These data belong to a study of shared clonotypes between healthy human individuals. Notes on the study in general: Collection of samples was limited to blood; tissue repertoires likely differ. With a handful of donors compared, approximately 5% of naive CD4 clonotypes were shared.

The authors distributed each subset's genomic DNA evenly over several immunoSEQ plates. TCRdb keeps only in-frame clones here, not all; method: immunoSEQ multiplex PCR. The sample has more than 80,000 clones; 67% are singletons. V was clipped by 1 base and J by 0 bases, with 11 bases between them. The CDR3 runs 16 residues. Germline-derived CDR1 and CDR2 are KGHSH and LQKENI. Sequenced sample: memory CD8+ T cells sorted from blood. The sample's subset: CD45RO+ cells pooled with CCR7-negative TemRA cells. The chain joins TRBV18 to TRBJ2-3; a possible D gene is TRBD2 (6 bases). The origin of this receptor is a young man in good health. The CDR3, as DNA: TGTGCCAGCTCACCACGGCTAGCGAAGAGCACAGATACGCAGTATTTT. It yields the protein CASSPRLAKSTDTQYF.